This T cell receptor (beta chain) comes out of a study of blood T cell repertoires in COVID-19. Study-level information: PBMCs, B-cell-depleted T cells, or T cells provided the cDNA or gDNA that made up the material.

This clone was seen once. Assay used: immunoSEQ multiplex PCR; TCRdb lists only in-frame clones, some missing. Among roughly 460,000 clones listed, around 90% were seen once. With 0 bases removed from V and 6 bases from J, the gap between germline ends came to 14 bases. Looked up from germline, CDR1 is SGDLS and CDR2 is YYNGEE. This CDR3 is built from 15 residues. Patients from Seattle were sampled longitudinally, starting during active infection. The chain employs TRBV9 and TRBJ2-3, with a tentative D call TRBD2 (6 bases). The receptor was derived from a man aged 18 to 35 with COVID-19, enrolled during active disease. Material: peripheral blood. The CDR3 spells CASSVVSSGGDTQYF. For the CDR3, the DNA is TGTGCCAGCAGCGTAGTTTCCAGTGGGGGGGATACGCAGTATTTT.